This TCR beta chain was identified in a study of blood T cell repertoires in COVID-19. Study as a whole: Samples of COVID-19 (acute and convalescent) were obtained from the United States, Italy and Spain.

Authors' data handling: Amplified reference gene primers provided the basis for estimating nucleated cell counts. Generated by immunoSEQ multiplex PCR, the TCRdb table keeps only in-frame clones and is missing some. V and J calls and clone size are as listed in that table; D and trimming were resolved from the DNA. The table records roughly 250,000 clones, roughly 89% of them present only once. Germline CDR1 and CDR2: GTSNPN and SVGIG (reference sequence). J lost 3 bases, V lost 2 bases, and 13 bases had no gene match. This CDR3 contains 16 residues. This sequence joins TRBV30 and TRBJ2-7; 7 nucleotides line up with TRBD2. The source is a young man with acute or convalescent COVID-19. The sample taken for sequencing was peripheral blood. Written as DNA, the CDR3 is TGTGCCTGGAGTCCAGGACAAGTGGGGGGGTTCTACGAGCAGTACTTC. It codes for CAWSPGQVGGFYEQYF.